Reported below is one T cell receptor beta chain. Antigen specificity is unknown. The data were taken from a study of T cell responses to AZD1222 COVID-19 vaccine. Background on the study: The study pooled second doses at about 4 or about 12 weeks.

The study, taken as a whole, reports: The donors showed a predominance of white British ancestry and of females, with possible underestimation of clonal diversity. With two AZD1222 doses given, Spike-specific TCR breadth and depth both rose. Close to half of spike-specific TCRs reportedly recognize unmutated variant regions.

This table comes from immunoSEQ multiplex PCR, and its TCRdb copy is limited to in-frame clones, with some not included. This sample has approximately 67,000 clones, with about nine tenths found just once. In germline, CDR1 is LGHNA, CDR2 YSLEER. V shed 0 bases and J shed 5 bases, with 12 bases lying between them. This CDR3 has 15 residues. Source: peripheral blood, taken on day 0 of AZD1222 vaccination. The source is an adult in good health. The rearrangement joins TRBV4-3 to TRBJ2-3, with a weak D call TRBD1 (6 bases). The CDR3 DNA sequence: TGCGCCAGCAGCCAAGACAGGGGTTCGGGAGATACGCAGTATTTT. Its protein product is CASSQDRGSGDTQYF.